This is a list of T cell receptor beta chains from one sample in a study of neurological immune-mediated disorders. TCRdb re-derived calls from the 5' RACE reads in MiXCR, one entry per CDR3 protein. The table shows roughly 38,000 distinct CDR3 sequences, with 11% occurring only once. The material sequenced was PBMCs. These receptor sequences come from a man in his 60s with HTLV-1-associated myelopathy (HAM/TSP). Both conserved end residues are part of each CDR3. A D gene is named only where the DNA matches it firmly. Rows may omit the clone size; those that give it use once, few, many or a size class.

-	many	TRBJ2-3	TRBV4-1	TGCGCCAGCAGCCAAGATAGACTTAACACAGATACGCAGTATTTT	CASSQDRLNTDTQYF
-	once	TRBJ2-7	TRBV11-2	TGTGCCATCAGCTTAGGACGGGCTCTCGAGCAGTACTTC	CAISLGRALEQYF
-	many	TRBJ2-3	TRBV20-1	TGCAGTGCTAGAGTGGGTGGGGCGACTTCCAATACGCAGTATTTT	CSARVGGATSNTQYF
-	-	TRBJ2-1	TRBV20-1	TGCAGTGCTAGACTCCACAATGAGCAGTTCTTC	CSARLHNEQFF
-	many	TRBJ1-1	TRBV29-1	TGCAGCGTTGATGGGGTTGACACTGAAGCTTTCTTT	CSVDGVDTEAFF
TRBD2	many	TRBJ2-7	TRBV5-6	TGTGCCAGCACGGGGGGGGGGCTAGCGACTCCTCAGTACTTC	CASTGGGLATPQYF
-	many	TRBJ1-2	TRBV7-2	TGTGCCAGCAGCTTGGGGGGACAAGTCTCTAACTATGGCTACACCTTC	CASSLGGQVSNYGYTF
-	many	TRBJ1-1	TRBV12-3/TRBV12-4	TGTGCCAGCAGTTTGTACGGCCGAGGCACTGAAGCTTTCTTT	CASSLYGRGTEAFF
-	many	TRBJ1-1	TRBV7-9	TGTGCCAGCAGCCTCTATCCAGGGGAGGATTTCTTT	CASSLYPGEDFF
-	many	TRBJ1-2	TRBV24-1	TGTGCCACCAGTGATAGTTACTACTATGGCTACACCTTC	CATSDSYYYGYTF
TRBD2	-	TRBJ2-5	TRBV20-1	TGCAGTGCTAGCACCATTCGCGGGGGAGAAGAGACCCAGTACTTC	CSASTIRGGEETQYF
-	many	TRBJ2-7	TRBV7-9	TGTGCCAGCAGCTTAGAAGGCAGCAAACGCTACGAGCAGTACTTC	CASSLEGSKRYEQYF
-	-	TRBJ2-3	TRBV20-1	TGCAGTGCTAGTAAGGGCAGCCTGGGCTATACGCAGTCTTTT	CSASKGSLGYTQSF
TRBD1	many	TRBJ2-5	TRBV20-1	TGCAGTGCTAGAAGGAGACAGGGCTGGAACCAAGAGACCCAGTACTTC	CSARRRQGWNQETQYF
TRBD1	many	TRBJ1-5	TRBV9	TGTGCCAGCAGCGCCGGGACAGGGTATCAGCCCCAGCATTTT	CASSAGTGYQPQHF
TRBD1	many	TRBJ1-1	TRBV20-1	TGCAGTGCTAGGGGGACAGGAGTGAACACTGAAGCTTTCTTT	CSARGTGVNTEAFF
TRBD2	many	TRBJ2-1	TRBV4-1	TGCGCCAGCAGCCAAGATTCAGCCAGCGGGACCCCCAATGAGCAGTTCTTC	CASSQDSASGTPNEQFF
TRBD2	many	TRBJ2-1	TRBV28	TGTGCCAGCAGTTTCACGGGACTAGCGGCCAATGAGCAGTTCTTC	CASSFTGLAANEQFF
TRBD2	many	TRBJ2-1	TRBV24-1	TGTGCCACCAGTGACCAGGGACTAGCGGGAGGTAATGAGCAGTTCTTC	CATSDQGLAGGNEQFF
-	many	TRBJ2-7	TRBV5-1	TGCGCCAGCAGCCTCGATACCAGCGGGACACTCTACGAGCAGTACTTC	CASSLDTSGTLYEQYF
-	-	TRBJ1-2	TRBV6-2/TRBV6-3	TGTGCCAGCAGTGGCCTCTATGGCTACACCTTC	CASSGLYGYTF
TRBD2	many	TRBJ2-2	TRBV5-6	TGTGCCAGCAGCTTACGGGACTACATGAACACCGGGGAGCTGTTTTTT	CASSLRDYMNTGELFF
TRBD2	few	TRBJ2-2	TRBV20-1	TGCAGTGCTGGAGGCGGGAGGGGCGGGGAGCTGTTTTTT	CSAGGGRGGELFF
TRBD1	many	TRBJ2-4	TRBV29-1	TGCAGCGTTCAACAGGGGCTAAACATTCAGTACTTC	CSVQQGLNIQYF
-	many	TRBJ1-1	TRBV16	TGTGCCAGCAGCCAGATAAAAAACACTGAAGCTTTCTTT	CASSQIKNTEAFF
-	many	TRBJ1-1	TRBV30	TGTGCCTGGAGTGGGAGGTTTGAAGCTTTCTTT	CAWSGRFEAFF
-	many	TRBJ1-6	TRBV5-8	TGTGCCAGCAGCTTGGGCGGGGCTAATTACCGGACGCCCCTCCAGTTT	CASSLGGANYRTPLQF
-	many	TRBJ1-5	TRBV28	TGTGCCAGCATTCCCGTTTACAGCTCCAATCAGCCCCAGCATTTT	CASIPVYSSNQPQHF
-	few	TRBJ2-1	TRBV20-1	TGCAGTGCTAGAGATTACAAAGGAGAGGGGGAGCAGTTCTTC	CSARDYKGEGEQFF
-	many	TRBJ2-4	TRBV5-1	TGCGCCAGCAGCTTGGTGGCAGGGACCAAAAACATTCAGTACTTC	CASSLVAGTKNIQYF
TRBD1	many	TRBJ1-4	TRBV15	TGTGCCACCAGCAGTACCCGTGGGACAGGGCCTAATGAAAAACTGTTTTTT	CATSSTRGTGPNEKLFF
TRBD2	many	TRBJ2-3	TRBV7-2	TGTGCCAGCAGCTCGGGACTAGCGGGAGCCACAGATACGCAGTATTTT	CASSSGLAGATDTQYF
-	many	TRBJ1-5	TRBV10-3	TGTGCCATCGGACACCCCAACCAGCCCCAGCATTTT	CAIGHPNQPQHF
-	many	TRBJ2-6	TRBV12-3/TRBV12-4	TGTGCCAGCAGCCACAGGAACTCTGGGGCCAACGTCCTGACTTTC	CASSHRNSGANVLTF
TRBD1	-	TRBJ1-1	TRBV5-1	TGCGCCAGCAGCTTTGCCCCCTCGACAGGGGCTGAAGCTTTCTTT	CASSFAPSTGAEAFF
TRBD1	many	TRBJ2-7	TRBV29-1	TGCAGCGTTGAAGTGGTCAGGGGGACCTACGAGCAGTACTTC	CSVEVVRGTYEQYF
-	-	TRBJ2-7	TRBV28	TGTGCCAGCAGTTTTGATCTCTACGAGCAGTACTTC	CASSFDLYEQYF
-	many	TRBJ1-1	TRBV9	TGTGCCAGCAGCGCCACGGGGGACCAAGCTTTCTTT	CASSATGDQAFF
TRBD1	many	TRBJ1-1	TRBV6-5	TGTGCCAGCAGTTATGGCAGGGGGGCTGAAGCTTTCTTT	CASSYGRGAEAFF
-	-	TRBJ2-4	TRBV7-8	TGTGCCAGCAGCTGGGGGAGCCAAAACATTCAGTACTTC	CASSWGSQNIQYF
-	many	TRBJ2-7	TRBV6-5	TGTGCCAGCGGTTACGGCGGCCTGTACGAGCAGTACTTC	CASGYGGLYEQYF
-	many	TRBJ2-3	TRBV29-1	TGCAGCGTTGATAAGGGGGGCACAGATACGCAGTATTTT	CSVDKGGTDTQYF
-	many	TRBJ2-5	TRBV3-1	TGTGCCAGCAGCTACTATAGCGGAGAGACCCAGTACTTC	CASSYYSGETQYF
-	many	TRBJ2-3	TRBV7-6	TGTGCCAGCAGCTTATTCGCGGACAGTGGAGATACGCAGTATTTT	CASSLFADSGDTQYF
-	many	TRBJ2-7	TRBV21-1	TGTGCCAGCAGCGACATCCTCTTC	CASSDILF
TRBD1	many	TRBJ1-6	TRBV12-3/TRBV12-4	TGTGCCAGCAGTGCTAACACAGGGGGCAGAAATTCACCCCTCCACTTT	CASSANTGGRNSPLHF